This T cell receptor (beta chain) was sequenced for a study of blood T cell repertoires in COVID-19. On the study more broadly: Collection of acute and convalescent COVID-19 samples took place in the United States, Italy and Spain.

The study counted Cohort 3 donors as recovered given two negative PCRs, clearance, or symptom resolution. Authors' processing steps: Estimation of nucleated cell counts was performed using reference gene primer amplification. The protocol was immunoSEQ multiplex PCR, while the TCRdb copy is restricted to in-frame clones and leaves out a portion. V, J and clone size derive from that table, while D and trimming were established from the DNA sequence. The table shows under 350,000 clones, with 90% occurring only once. V shed 7 bases and J shed 1 base, with 12 bases lying between them. Germline loops: CDR1 SGHAT, CDR2 FQNNGV. The CDR3 runs to 14 residues.

The sequence came from a man between 60 and 70 years old who had recovered from COVID-19. Material for sequencing was PBMCs or T cells enriched from blood (not recorded which). The V and J genes are TRBV11-2 and TRBJ2-3; weak D call: TRBD1 (5 bases). CDR3 nucleotide sequence: TGTGCCAGCACAAGGGGCGGACGCACAGATACGCAGTATTTT. Translation gives CASTRGGRTDTQYF.